The rows below give T cell receptor beta chains drawn from one sample of a study of blood T cell repertoires in COVID-19. TCRdb keeps only in-frame clones here, not all; method: immunoSEQ multiplex PCR. The sample yields fewer than 250,000 clones, approximately 80% seen once. Sequencing input: PBMCs or T cells enriched from blood (not recorded which). Receptors originate from a woman aged 50 to 65 with acute COVID-19. The CDR3 runs from the conserved cysteine through the conserved F or W. Each record gives: clone size, J gene, D gene, CDR3 length, V gene, CDR3 protein, CDR3 DNA. D genes are given only for firm matches. Size is stated for part of the rows, as once, few or many counts, or as a class when the clone is expanded.

NA TRBJ1-5 NA 13 TRBV7-2 CASSLRQNQPQHF TGTGCCAGCAGCTTAAGACAGAATCAGCCCCAGCATTTT
NA TRBJ1-1 NA 17 TRBV21-1 CASSKRRKQGLNTEAFF TGTGCCAGCAGCAAACGTAGAAAGCAGGGCCTGAACACTGAAGCTTTCTTT
NA TRBJ2-7 NA 13 TRBV11-2 CASSLGLAYEQYF TGTGCCAGCAGCTTAGGTCTAGCCTACGAGCAGTACTTC
NA TRBJ2-7 NA 13 TRBV10-3 CAISAQGGYEQYF TGTGCCATCAGTGCTCAGGGGGGTTACGAGCAGTACTTC
once TRBJ1-3 TRBD1 15 TRBV5-1 CASSGTGTSGNTIYF TGCGCCAGCAGCGGGACAGGGACCTCTGGAAACACCATATATTTT
once TRBJ2-3 NA 17 TRBV18 CASSPQIASRSTDTQYF TGTGCCAGCTCACCTCAGATAGCGAGCCGGAGCACAGATACGCAGTATTTT
NA TRBJ1-3 TRBD1 13 TRBV10-3 CAIQGGSGNTIYF TGTGCCATACAGGGGGGCTCTGGAAACACCATATATTTT
once TRBJ1-1 NA 16 TRBV10-3 CAISESQTGTNTEAFF TGTGCCATCAGTGAGTCACAGACAGGAACGAACACTGAAGCTTTCTTT
NA TRBJ2-1 NA 13 TRBV28 CASTPIGELGGFF TGTGCCAGCACCCCAATAGGAGAGCTGGGGGGGTTCTTC
NA TRBJ2-5 TRBD1 16 TRBV7-8 CASSLVGTGGAVTQYF TGTGCCAGCAGCTTAGTTGGGACAGGGGGCGCGGTGACCCAGTACTTC
NA TRBJ2-7 NA 14 TRBV6-5 CASSFGGASYEQYF TGTGCCAGCAGTTTTGGGGGGGCTTCGTACGAGCAGTACTTC